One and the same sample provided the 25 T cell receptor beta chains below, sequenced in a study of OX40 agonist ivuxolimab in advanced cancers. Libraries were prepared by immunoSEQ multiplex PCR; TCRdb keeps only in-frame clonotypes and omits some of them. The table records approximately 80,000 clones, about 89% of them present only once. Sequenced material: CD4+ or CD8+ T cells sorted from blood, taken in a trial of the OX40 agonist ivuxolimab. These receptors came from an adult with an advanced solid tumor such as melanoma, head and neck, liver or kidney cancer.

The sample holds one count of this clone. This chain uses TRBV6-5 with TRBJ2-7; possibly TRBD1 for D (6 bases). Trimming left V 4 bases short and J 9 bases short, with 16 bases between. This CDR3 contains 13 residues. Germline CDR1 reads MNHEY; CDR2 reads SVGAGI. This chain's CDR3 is CASSFSDRRGQYF. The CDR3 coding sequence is TGTGCCAGCAGTTTCTCGGACAGACGGGGGCAGTACTTC.

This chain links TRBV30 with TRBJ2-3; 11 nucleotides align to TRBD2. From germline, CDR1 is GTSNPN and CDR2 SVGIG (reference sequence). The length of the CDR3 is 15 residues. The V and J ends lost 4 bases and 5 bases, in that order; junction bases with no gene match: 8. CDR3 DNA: TGTGCCTGGATGGTTAGCGGGGGGGCCGGAGATACGCAGTATTTT. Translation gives CAWMVSGGAGDTQYF. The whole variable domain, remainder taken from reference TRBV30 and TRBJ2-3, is SQTIHQWPATLVQPVGSPLSLECTVEGTSNPNLYWYRQAAGRGLQLLFYSVGIGQISSEVPQNLSASRPQDRQFILSSKKLLLSDSGFYLCAWMVSGGAGDTQYFGPGTRLTVL.

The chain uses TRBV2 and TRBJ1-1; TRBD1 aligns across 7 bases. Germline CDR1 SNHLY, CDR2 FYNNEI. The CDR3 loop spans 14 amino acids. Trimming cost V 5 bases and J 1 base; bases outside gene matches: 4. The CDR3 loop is CASSRGRGNTEAFF. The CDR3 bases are TGTGCCAGCAGTAGGGGGCGCGGGAACACTGAAGCTTTCTTT. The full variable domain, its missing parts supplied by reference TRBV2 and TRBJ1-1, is EPEVTQTPSHQVTQMGQEVILRCVPISNHLYFYWYRQILGQKVEFLVSFYNNEISEKSEIFDDQFSVERPDGSNFTLKIRSTKLEDSAMYFCASSRGRGNTEAFFGQGTRLTVV.

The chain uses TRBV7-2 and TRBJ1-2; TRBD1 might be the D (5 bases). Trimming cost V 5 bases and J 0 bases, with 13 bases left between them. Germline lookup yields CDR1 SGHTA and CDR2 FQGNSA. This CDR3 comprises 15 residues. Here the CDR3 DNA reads TGTGCCAGCAGCCCCGGGACGGGGACTAACTATGGCTACACCTTC. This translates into CASSPGTGTNYGYTF.

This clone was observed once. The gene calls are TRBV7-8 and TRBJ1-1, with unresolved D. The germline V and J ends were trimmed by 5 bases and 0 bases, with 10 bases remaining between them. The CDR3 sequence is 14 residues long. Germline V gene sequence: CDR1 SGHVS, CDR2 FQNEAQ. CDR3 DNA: TGTGCCAGCAGCCCCCAAGTCATGAACACTGAAGCTTTCTTT. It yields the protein CASSPQVMNTEAFF.

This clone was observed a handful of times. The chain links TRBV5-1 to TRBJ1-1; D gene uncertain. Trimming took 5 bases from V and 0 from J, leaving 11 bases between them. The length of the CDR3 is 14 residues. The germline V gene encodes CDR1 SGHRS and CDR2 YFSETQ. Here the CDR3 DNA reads TGCGCCAGCAGATCCCAGTATTTGAACACTGAAGCTTTCTTT. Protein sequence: CASRSQYLNTEAFF.

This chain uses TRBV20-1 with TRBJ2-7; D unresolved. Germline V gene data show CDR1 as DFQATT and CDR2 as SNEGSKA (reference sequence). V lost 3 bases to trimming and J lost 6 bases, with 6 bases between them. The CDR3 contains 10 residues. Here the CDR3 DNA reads TGCAGTGCTAGTTGGGGCGAGCAGTACTTC. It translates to CSASWGEQYF.

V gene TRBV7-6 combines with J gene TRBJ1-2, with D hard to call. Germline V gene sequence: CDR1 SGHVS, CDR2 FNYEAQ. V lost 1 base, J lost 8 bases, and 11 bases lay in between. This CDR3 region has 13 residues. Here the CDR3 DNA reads TGTGCCAGCAGCTTAGGGCCTCGAGGGGGCTACACCTTC. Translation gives CASSLGPRGGYTF.

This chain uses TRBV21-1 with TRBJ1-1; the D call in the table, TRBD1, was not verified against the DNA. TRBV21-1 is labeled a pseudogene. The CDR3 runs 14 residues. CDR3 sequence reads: CASSKEEWGRKAFF. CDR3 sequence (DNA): TGTGCCAGCAGCAAAGAGGAGTGGGGGCGAAAAGCTTTCTTT.

CDR3 nucleotides: TGTGCCAGCAGTTACGACGCTAGCGGCTCCTACGAGCAGTACTTC. Translated: CASSYDASGSYEQYF. This chain joins TRBV6-5 and TRBJ2-7; 7 bases fit TRBD2. The CDR3 loop spans 15 amino acids. J gave up 0 bases and V 2 bases, and 4 bases lay outside the gene matches. CDR1 MNHEY and CDR2 SVGAGI come from the germline V gene.

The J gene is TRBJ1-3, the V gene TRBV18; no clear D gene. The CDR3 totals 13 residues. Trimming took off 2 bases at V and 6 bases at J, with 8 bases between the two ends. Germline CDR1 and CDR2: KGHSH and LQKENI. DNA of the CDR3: TGTGCCAGCTCACCAGTTAGGGAAAACACCATATATTTT. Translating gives CASSPVRENTIYF.

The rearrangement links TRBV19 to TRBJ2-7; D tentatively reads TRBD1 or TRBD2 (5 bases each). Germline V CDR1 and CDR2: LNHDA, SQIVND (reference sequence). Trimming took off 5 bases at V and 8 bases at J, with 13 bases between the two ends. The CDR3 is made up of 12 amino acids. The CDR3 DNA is TGTGCCAGTAGTGGTTCAACGGGGCAGCAGTACTTC. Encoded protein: CASSGSTGQQYF.

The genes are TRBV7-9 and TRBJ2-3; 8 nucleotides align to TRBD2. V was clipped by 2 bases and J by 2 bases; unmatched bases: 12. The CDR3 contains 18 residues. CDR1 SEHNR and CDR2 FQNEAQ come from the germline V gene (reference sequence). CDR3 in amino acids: CASSLIWRGAQHTDTQYF. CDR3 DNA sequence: TGTGCCAGCAGCTTAATATGGCGGGGGGCCCAACACACAGATACGCAGTATTTT.

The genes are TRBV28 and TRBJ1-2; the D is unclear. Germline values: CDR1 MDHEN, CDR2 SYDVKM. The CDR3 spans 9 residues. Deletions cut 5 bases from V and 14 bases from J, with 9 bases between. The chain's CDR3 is CASSPPWTF. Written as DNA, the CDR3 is TGTGCCAGCAGTCCCCCTTGGACCTTC.

Here the CDR3 DNA reads TGTGCCATCAGGGTCGAGCCCAATCAGCCCCAGCATTTT. Translation: CAIRVEPNQPQHF. This rearrangement joins TRBV10-3 to TRBJ1-5; D remains ambiguous. Trimming removed 6 bases from V and 3 bases from J, with 9 bases in between. Germline V gene lookup returns CDR1 ENHRY and CDR2 SYGVKD. The CDR3 has 13 residues.

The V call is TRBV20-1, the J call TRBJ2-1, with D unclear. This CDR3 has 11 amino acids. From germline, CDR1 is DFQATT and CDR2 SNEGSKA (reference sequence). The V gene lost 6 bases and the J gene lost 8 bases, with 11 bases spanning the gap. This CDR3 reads CSAPPRDEQFF. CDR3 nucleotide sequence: TGCAGTGCCCCTCCAAGGGATGAGCAGTTCTTC.

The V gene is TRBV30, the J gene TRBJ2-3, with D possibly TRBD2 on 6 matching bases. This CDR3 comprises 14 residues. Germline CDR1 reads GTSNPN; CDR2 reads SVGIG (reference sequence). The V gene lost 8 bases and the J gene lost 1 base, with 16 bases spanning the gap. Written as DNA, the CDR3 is TGTGCCGGTTCCGGGGCTAGCGGCACAGATACGCAGTATTTT. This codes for CAGSGASGTDTQYF.

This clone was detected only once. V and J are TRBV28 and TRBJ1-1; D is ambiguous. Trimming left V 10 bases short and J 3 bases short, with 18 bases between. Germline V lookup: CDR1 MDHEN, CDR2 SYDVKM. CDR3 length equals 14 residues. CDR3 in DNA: TGTGCCACCCAGACCGCAGGAACCTACACTGAAGCTTTCTTT. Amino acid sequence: CATQTAGTYTEAFF.

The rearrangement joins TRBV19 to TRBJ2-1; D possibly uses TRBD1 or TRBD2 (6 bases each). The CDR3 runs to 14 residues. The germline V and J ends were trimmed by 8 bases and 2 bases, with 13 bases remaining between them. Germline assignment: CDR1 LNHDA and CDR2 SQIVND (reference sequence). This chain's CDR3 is CASGGPLTYNEQFF. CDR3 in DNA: TGTGCCAGTGGGGGGCCCTTGACCTACAATGAGCAGTTCTTC.

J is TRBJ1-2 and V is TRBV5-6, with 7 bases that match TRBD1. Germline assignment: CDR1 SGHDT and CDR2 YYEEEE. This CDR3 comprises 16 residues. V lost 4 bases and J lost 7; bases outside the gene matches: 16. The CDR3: CASSIFSGGGRGGYTF. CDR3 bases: TGTGCCAGCAGCATTTTTAGCGGAGGGGGCAGGGGTGGCTACACCTTC.

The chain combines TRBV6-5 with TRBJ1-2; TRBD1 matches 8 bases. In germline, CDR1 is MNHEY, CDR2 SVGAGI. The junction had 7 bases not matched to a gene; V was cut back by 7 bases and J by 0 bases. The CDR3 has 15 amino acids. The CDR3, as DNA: TGTGCCAGCACCCTCGACAGGGGCGCTAACTATGGCTACACCTTC. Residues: CASTLDRGANYGYTF.

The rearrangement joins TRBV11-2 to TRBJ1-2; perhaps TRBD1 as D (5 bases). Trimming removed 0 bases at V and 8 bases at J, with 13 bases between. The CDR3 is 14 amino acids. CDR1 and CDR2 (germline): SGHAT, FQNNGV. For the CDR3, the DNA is TGTGCCAGCAGCTTAGACCGATCTTGGGGCGGCTACACCTTC. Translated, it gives CASSLDRSWGGYTF. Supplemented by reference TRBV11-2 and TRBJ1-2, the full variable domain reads EAGVAQSPRYKIIEKRQSVAFWCNPISGHATLYWYQQILGQGPKLLIQFQNNGVVDDSQLPKDRFSAERLKGVDSTLKIQPAKLEDSAVYLCASSLDRSWGGYTFGSGTRLTVV.

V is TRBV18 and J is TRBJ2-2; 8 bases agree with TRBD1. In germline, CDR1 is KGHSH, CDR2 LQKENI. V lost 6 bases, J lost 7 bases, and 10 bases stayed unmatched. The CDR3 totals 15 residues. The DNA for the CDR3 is TGTGCCAGCTCTCAGGGACAGGCGGTCAGCGGGGAGCTGTTTTTT. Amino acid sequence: CASSQGQAVSGELFF.

The CDR3 loop reads CASSLRGWETQYF. The CDR3 DNA is TGTGCCAGCAGCTTAAGGGGCTGGGAGACCCAGTACTTC. The gene calls are TRBV5-4 and TRBJ2-5; TRBD1 is a possible D gene (5 bases). The CDR3 runs to 13 residues. Germline V gene sequence: CDR1 SGHNT, CDR2 YYREEE (reference sequence). V was trimmed by 2 bases and J by 5 bases, leaving 10 bases between them.

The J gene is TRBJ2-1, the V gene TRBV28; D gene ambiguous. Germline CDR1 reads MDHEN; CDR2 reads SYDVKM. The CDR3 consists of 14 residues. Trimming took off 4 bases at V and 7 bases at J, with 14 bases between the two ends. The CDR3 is CASSWQHPNNEQFF. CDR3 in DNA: TGTGCCAGCAGTTGGCAGCACCCCAATAATGAGCAGTTCTTC.